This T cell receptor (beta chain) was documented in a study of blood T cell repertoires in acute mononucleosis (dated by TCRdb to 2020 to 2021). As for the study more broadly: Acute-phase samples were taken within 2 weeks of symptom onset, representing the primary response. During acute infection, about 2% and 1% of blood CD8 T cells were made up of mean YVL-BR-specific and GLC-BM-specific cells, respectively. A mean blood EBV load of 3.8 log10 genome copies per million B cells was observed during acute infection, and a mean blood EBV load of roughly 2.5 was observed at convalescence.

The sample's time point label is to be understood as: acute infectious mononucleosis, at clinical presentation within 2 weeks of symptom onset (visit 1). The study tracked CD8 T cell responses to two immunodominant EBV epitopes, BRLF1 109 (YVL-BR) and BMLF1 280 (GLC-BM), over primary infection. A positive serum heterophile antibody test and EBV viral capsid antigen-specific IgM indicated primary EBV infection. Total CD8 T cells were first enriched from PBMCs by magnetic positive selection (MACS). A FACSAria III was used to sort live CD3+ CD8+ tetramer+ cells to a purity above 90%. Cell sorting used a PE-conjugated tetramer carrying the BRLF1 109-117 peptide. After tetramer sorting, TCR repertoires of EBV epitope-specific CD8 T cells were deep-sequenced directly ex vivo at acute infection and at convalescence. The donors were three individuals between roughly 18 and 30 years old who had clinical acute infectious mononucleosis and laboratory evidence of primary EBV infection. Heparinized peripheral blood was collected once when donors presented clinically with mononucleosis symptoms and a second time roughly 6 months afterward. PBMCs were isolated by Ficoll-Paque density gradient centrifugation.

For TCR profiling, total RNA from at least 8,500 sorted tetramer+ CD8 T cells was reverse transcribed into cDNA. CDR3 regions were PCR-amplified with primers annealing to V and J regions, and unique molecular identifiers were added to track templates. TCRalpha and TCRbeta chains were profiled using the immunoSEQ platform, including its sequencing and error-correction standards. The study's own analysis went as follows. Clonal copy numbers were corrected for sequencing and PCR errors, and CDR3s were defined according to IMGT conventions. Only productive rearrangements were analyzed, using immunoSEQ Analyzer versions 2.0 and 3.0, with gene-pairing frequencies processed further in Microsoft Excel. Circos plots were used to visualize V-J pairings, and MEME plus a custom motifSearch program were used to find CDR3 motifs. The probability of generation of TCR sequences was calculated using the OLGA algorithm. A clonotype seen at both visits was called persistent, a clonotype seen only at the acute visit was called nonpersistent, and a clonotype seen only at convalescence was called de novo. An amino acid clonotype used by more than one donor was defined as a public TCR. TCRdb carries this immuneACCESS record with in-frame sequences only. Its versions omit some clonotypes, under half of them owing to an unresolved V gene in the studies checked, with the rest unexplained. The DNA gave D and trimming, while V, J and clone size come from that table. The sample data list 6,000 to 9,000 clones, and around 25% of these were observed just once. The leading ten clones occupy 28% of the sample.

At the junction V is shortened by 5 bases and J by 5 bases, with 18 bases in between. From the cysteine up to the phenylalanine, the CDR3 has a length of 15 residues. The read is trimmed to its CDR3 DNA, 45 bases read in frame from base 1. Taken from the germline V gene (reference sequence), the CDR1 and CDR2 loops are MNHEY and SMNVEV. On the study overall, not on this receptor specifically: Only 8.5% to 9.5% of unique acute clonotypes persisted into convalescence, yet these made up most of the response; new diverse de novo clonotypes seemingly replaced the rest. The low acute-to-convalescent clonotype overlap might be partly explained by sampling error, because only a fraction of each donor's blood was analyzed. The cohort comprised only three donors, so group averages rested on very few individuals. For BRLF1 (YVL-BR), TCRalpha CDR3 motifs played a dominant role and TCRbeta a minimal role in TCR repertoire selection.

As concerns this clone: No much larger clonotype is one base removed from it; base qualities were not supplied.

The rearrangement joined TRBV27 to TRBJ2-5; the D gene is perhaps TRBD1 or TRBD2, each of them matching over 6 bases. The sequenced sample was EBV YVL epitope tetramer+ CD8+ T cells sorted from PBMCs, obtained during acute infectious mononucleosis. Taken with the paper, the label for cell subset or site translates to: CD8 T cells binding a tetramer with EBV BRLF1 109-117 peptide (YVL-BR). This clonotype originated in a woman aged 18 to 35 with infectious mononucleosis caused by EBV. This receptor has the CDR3 CASSLIEQGLETQYF. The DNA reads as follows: TGTGCCAGCAGTCTTATTGAACAGGGACTCGAGACCCAGTACTTC.